Listed below are T cell receptor beta chains from one sample, sequenced in a study of CD8+CD57+ T cells in acquired aplastic anemia. A single record per CDR3 protein comes from TCRdb applying MiXCR to the reads. The table records some 240,000 distinct CDR3 sequences, approximately 35% of them present only once. Sequenced sample: sorted CD4+, CD8+, or CD8+CD57+ T cells (not recorded which) from PBMCs. These receptors all come from a human donor in good health, serving as a control. Both conserved end residues are part of each CDR3. A D gene is named only where the DNA matches it firmly. The size field is filled for only some rows; it gives once, few, many or a size class.

TRBJ2-3 - TRBV15 many 10 CATSTHTQYF TGTGCCACCAGCACTCATACGCAGTATTTT
TRBJ1-1 - TRBV7-9 many 13 CASSFGLGREAFF TGTGCCAGCAGCTTCGGGTTGGGCAGGGAAGCTTTCTTT
TRBJ2-3 - TRBV2 once 10 CASSDLTQYF TGTGCCAGCAGTGATTTAACGCAGTATTTT
TRBJ1-6 - TRBV12-3/TRBV12-4 - 15 CASRGPEDSNSPLHF TGTGCCAGCAGAGGCCCAGAGGACAGTAATTCACCCCTCCACTTT
TRBJ2-1 TRBD2 TRBV4-2 few 15 CASSQGGLAGASKFF TGTGCCAGCAGCCAAGGGGGACTAGCGGGGGCTAGCAAATTCTTC
TRBJ1-2 TRBD1 TRBV5-1 many 15 CASSARDSGSGGYTF TGCGCCAGCAGCGCGCGGGACAGCGGCTCTGGTGGCTACACCTTC
TRBJ2-3 - TRBV12-3/TRBV12-4 few 14 CASSFAGRTDTQYF TGTGCCAGCAGTTTCGCGGGGCGCACAGATACGCAGTATTTT
TRBJ2-7 - TRBV15 many 14 CATSRDPHRDEQYF TGTGCCACCAGCAGAGATCCCCACAGGGACGAGCAGTACTTC
TRBJ1-6 TRBD1 TRBV2 - 14 CASSVGTVNSPLHF TGTGCCAGCAGTGTAGGGACAGTTAATTCACCCCTCCACTTT
TRBJ1-2 TRBD1 TRBV6-1 many 13 CASRSDRARGYTF TGTGCCAGCAGGTCGGACAGGGCCAGGGGCTACACCTTC
TRBJ2-7 - TRBV11-1 - 17 CASSLEGTGASEGEQYF TGTGCCAGCAGCTTAGAGGGGACCGGGGCCTCGGAAGGCGAGCAGTACTTC
TRBJ2-7 TRBD1 TRBV10-3 many 18 CAISESRSDRAHFYEQYF TGTGCCATCAGTGAGTCCCGCTCGGACAGGGCTCACTTCTACGAGCAGTACTTC
TRBJ1-6 - TRBV3-1 many 15 CASSLGPGDNSPLHF TGTGCCAGCAGCCTCGGGCCGGGGGATAATTCACCCCTCCACTTT
TRBJ2-2 TRBD1 TRBV24-1 many 16 CATSDLRQGITGELFF TGTGCCACCAGTGATTTGAGACAGGGGATCACCGGGGAGCTGTTTTTT
TRBJ1-2 - TRBV10-1 - 12 CAIMVGNYGYTF TGTGCCATCATGGTAGGGAACTATGGCTACACCTTC
TRBJ2-1 - TRBV7-3 many 15 CASSMTGLTYNEQFF TGTGCCAGCAGCATGACAGGATTAACCTACAATGAGCAGTTCTTC
TRBJ2-3 TRBD2 TRBV20-1 many 15 CSAPGIAGNTDTQYF TGCAGTGCTCCGGGGATAGCGGGGAACACAGATACGCAGTATTTT
TRBJ2-3 TRBD1 TRBV9 - 18 CASSVVGAGGSSYNEQYF TGTGCCAGCAGCGTAGTGGGGGCAGGGGGTAGCTCCTACAATGAGCAGTATTTT
TRBJ2-1 TRBD1 TRBV5-1 - 15 CASSLGTGYHNEQFF TGCGCCAGCAGCTTAGGGACAGGGTACCACAATGAGCAGTTCTTC
TRBJ1-4 - TRBV15 - 15 CATSRDKGSNEKLFF TGTGCCACCAGCAGAGATAAGGGATCGAATGAAAAACTGTTTTTT
TRBJ2-5 - TRBV7-9 many 14 CASSLGYLQETQYF TGTGCCAGCAGCTTAGGCTATCTCCAAGAGACCCAGTACTTC
TRBJ1-5 - TRBV30 - 13 CAWSVRKHPPQHF TGTGCCTGGAGTGTACGGAAGCATCCGCCCCAGCATTTT
TRBJ2-1 - TRBV2 - 14 CASSPHFGYNEQFF TGTGCCAGCAGCCCACATTTTGGCTACAATGAGCAGTTCTTC
TRBJ2-7 TRBD1 TRBV2 few 15 CASSSPGTGLDEQYF TGTGCCAGCAGTTCCCCCGGGACAGGGTTGGACGAGCAGTACTTC
TRBJ2-4 TRBD1 TRBV15 - 15 CATGRGGQGKNIQYF TGTGCCACCGGCAGAGGAGGACAGGGCAAGAACATTCAGTACTTC
TRBJ2-1 - TRBV2 - 14 CASNRDQVWNEQFF TGTGCCAGCAACCGGGACCAGGTGTGGAATGAGCAGTTCTTC
TRBJ2-3 - TRBV24-1 few 13 CATSDRGADTQYF TGTGCCACCAGTGATCGAGGGGCAGATACGCAGTATTTT
TRBJ2-7 - TRBV10-3 - 14 CAISESTAAYEQYF TGTGCCATCAGTGAGTCAACAGCGGCCTACGAGCAGTACTTC
TRBJ1-1 - TRBV12-3/TRBV12-4 once 15 CASSLGQSLPGEAFF TGTGCCAGCAGTTTAGGACAAAGTCTGCCGGGTGAAGCTTTCTTT
TRBJ2-3 - TRBV11-1 few 15 CASSPRQAPLDTQYF TGTGCCAGCAGCCCAAGACAGGCCCCCCTGGATACGCAGTATTTT
TRBJ2-7 - TRBV7-2 - 13 CASSPRSSYEQYF TGTGCCAGCAGCCCCAGGTCCTCCTACGAGCAGTACTTC
TRBJ1-5 TRBD1 TRBV19 once 15 CASSPLSGGYQPQHF TGTGCCAGTAGCCCTCTGTCAGGGGGCTATCAGCCCCAGCATTTT
TRBJ2-3 - TRBV10-3 many 13 CAISESVSLTQYF TGTGCCATCAGTGAGTCGGTTAGTCTTACGCAGTATTTT
TRBJ1-6 - TRBV30 few 15 CAWGPASSYNSPLHF TGTGCCTGGGGCCCGGCGAGCTCCTATAATTCACCCCTCCACTTT
TRBJ1-2 TRBD1 TRBV2 many 14 CASSRTGLNYGYTF TGTGCCAGCAGTAGGACAGGCCTCAACTATGGCTACACCTTC
TRBJ1-2 - TRBV4-1 few 18 CASSQDIGVGIIGYGYTF TGCGCCAGCAGCCAAGATATCGGGGTAGGGATAATCGGATATGGCTACACCTTC
TRBJ1-5 TRBD1 TRBV7-9 many 15 CASSSIRTGNQPQHF TGTGCCAGCAGCTCGATCCGGACAGGGAATCAGCCCCAGCATTTT
TRBJ2-5 - TRBV27 few 13 CASSLARQETQYF TGTGCCAGCAGTTTGGCCCGCCAAGAGACCCAGTACTTC
TRBJ2-7 - TRBV15 - 16 CATSRVSGLATYEQYF TGTGCCACCAGCAGAGTGTCGGGGTTAGCAACCTACGAGCAGTACTTC
TRBJ2-3 TRBD2 TRBV14 - 17 CASSQGTSGSWFDEQYF TGTGCCAGCAGCCAAGGGACTAGCGGGAGTTGGTTCGATGAGCAGTATTTT
TRBJ1-2 - TRBV10-3 once 16 CAISYSNRILTNGYTF TGTGCCATCAGTTACTCGAATAGAATCCTTACGAATGGCTACACCTTC
TRBJ2-6 TRBD1 TRBV6-1 few 16 CASSPGQGLGANVLTF TGTGCCAGCAGCCCGGGACAGGGGCTCGGGGCCAACGTCCTGACTTTC
TRBJ1-2 TRBD1 TRBV25-1 - 15 CASTPFGQANYGYTF TGTGCCAGCACTCCCTTCGGACAGGCTAACTATGGCTACACCTTC
TRBJ1-1 - TRBV10-3 many 17 CAISESTLRTKNTEAFF TGTGCCATCAGTGAGTCGACTCTGAGGACAAAGAACACTGAAGCTTTCTTT
TRBJ2-7 - TRBV6-1 many 15 CASSTGGRPSYEQYF TGTGCCAGCAGTACCGGTGGCAGGCCCTCCTACGAGCAGTACTTC
TRBJ1-2 - TRBV5-4 few 17 CASSLVTTYVQFYGYTF TGTGCCAGCAGCTTAGTTACCACGTATGTGCAGTTCTATGGCTACACCTTC
TRBJ1-5 TRBD1 TRBV20-1 - 13 CSAQTGVNQPQHF TGCAGTGCTCAGACAGGGGTTAATCAGCCCCAGCATTTT
TRBJ1-2 - TRBV6-5 many 16 CASSYSRTGTNYGYTF TGTGCCAGCAGTTACTCGCGAACAGGGACTAACTATGGCTACACCTTC
TRBJ2-1 TRBD1 TRBV24-1 many 17 CATSESTGTAVSNEQFF TGTGCCACCAGTGAATCCACCGGGACAGCCGTATCCAATGAGCAGTTCTTC
TRBJ2-2 - TRBV11-3 many 11 CASSLTGELFF TGTGCCAGCAGCCTCACCGGGGAGCTGTTTTTT
TRBJ2-5 - TRBV25-1 - 16 CASSDLSRGRSETQYF TGTGCCAGCAGTGACTTGAGTCGGGGGAGATCGGAGACCCAGTACTTC
TRBJ2-3 - TRBV7-8 many 15 CASSSKRVLTDTQYF TGTGCCAGCAGCTCTAAGCGGGTACTCACAGATACGCAGTATTTT
TRBJ2-1 - TRBV3-1 - 12 CASSQTGNEQFF TGTGCCAGCAGCCAGACTGGAAATGAGCAGTTCTTC